This TCR beta chain was observed in a study of blood T cell repertoires in COVID-19. Across the whole study: In each case, the material was cDNA or gDNA derived from T cells, B-cell-depleted T cells, or PBMCs.

The CDR3 length is 15 residues. The V end lost 5 bases, the J end lost 3 bases, and 13 bases lay between the germline ends. Germline values: CDR1 SGHVS, CDR2 FQNEAQ. The data were produced by immunoSEQ multiplex PCR, yet TCRdb's version contains in-frame clones alone and is incomplete. The sample records about 130,000 clones, around 83% being singletons. Recovery meant two consecutive negative NP/OP PCR tests, professional clearance, or resolved symptoms. Sequenced input: PBMCs or T cells enriched from blood (not recorded which). The chain uses TRBV7-8 and TRBJ1-4; D is unresolved. The clonotype comes from a man aged 50-60 years who had recovered from COVID-19. CDR3 in DNA: TGTGCCAGCAGCAGGCGGGTTAATGCTAATGAAAAACTGTTTTTT. Residues: CASSRRVNANEKLFF.